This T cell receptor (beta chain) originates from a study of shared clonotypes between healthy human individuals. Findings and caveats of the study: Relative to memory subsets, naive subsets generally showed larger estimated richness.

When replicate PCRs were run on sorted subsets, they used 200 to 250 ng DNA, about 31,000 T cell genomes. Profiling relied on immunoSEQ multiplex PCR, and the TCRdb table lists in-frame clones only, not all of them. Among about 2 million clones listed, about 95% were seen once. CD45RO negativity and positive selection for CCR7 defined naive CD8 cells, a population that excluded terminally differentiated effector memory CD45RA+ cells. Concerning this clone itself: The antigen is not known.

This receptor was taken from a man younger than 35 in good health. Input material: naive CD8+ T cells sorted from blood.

The CDR3 loop is CASSSTGGYEQYF. CDR3 DNA: TGTGCCAGCAGCTCGACAGGGGGCTACGAGCAGTACTTC. The chain couples TRBV5-6 to TRBJ2-7; 9 nucleotides line up with TRBD1. Germline-derived CDR1 and CDR2 are SGHDT and YYEEEE. The CDR3 consists of 13 residues. V was clipped by 3 bases and J by 3 bases; unmatched bases: 1.